A single sample gave rise to the 17 T cell receptor beta chains below, sequenced in a study of blood T cell repertoires in COVID-19 (dated by TCRdb to about 2020). Receptors were amplified or captured by the immunoSEQ multiplex PCR assay. In TCRdb, the immuneACCESS table is reduced to in-frame sequences with V and J assigned. These tables do not hold every clone; where another copy was compared, an unresolved V gene accounts for under half, and the others remain unexplained. The sample yields roughly 300,000 clones; about four fifths were counted once. The ten largest clones capture about 1.6% of the sample. Sequencing was performed on peripheral blood. Receptors were obtained from a human donor with COVID-19, enrolled during active disease. The donor label of this sample is uncertain.

This chain joins TRBV19 and TRBJ2-1; the match to TRBD2 covers 7 bases. Germline V gene sequence: CDR1 LNHDA, CDR2 SQIVND (reference sequence). J was trimmed by 3 bases and V by 5 bases; bases with no gene match: 7. The length of the CDR3 is 15 residues. The CDR3 spells CASSPPGGDYNEQFF. CDR3 DNA sequence: TGTGCCAGTAGTCCCCCGGGAGGAGACTACAATGAGCAGTTCTTC.

J is TRBJ1-2 and V is TRBV7-9; no clear D gene. V lost 5 bases, J lost 2 bases, and 9 bases lay in between. Germline V gene data show CDR1 as SEHNR and CDR2 as FQNEAQ (reference sequence). The CDR3 runs to 13 residues. The CDR3 reads CASSLAENYGYTF. CDR3 DNA sequence: TGTGCCAGCAGCCTGGCAGAAAACTATGGCTACACCTTC.

The rearrangement links TRBV28 to TRBJ1-6; D might be TRBD1 (6 bases). The CDR3 has 15 amino acids. Germline V gene lookup returns CDR1 MDHEN and CDR2 SYDVKM. With 6 bases removed from V and 5 bases from J, the gap between germline ends came to 14 bases. CDR3 residues: CASRGRDTNNSPLHF. For the CDR3, the DNA is TGTGCCAGCAGGGGCCGGGACACAAATAATTCACCCCTCCACTTT.

The chain combines TRBV19 with TRBJ2-5, with 9 bases matching TRBD1. The germline CDR1 and CDR2 sequences are LNHDA and SQIVND (reference sequence). V gave up 2 bases and J gave up 6 bases; unmatched junction bases: 7. This CDR3 is 15 amino acids long. CDR3 DNA: TGTGCCAGTAGTATAAGCACAGGGGGCGAAAAGACCCAGTACTTC. Translating gives CASSISTGGEKTQYF.

This clone was seen just once. The J gene is TRBJ2-3, the V gene TRBV5-1; 10 bases line up with TRBD2. V was pared by 2 bases and J by 0 bases, with 3 bases of the junction left unmatched. This CDR3 has 16 residues. Germline CDR1 is SGHRS and CDR2 is YFSETQ. The DNA of the CDR3 is TGCGCCAGCAGCTTAGCGGGAGGGATTAGCACAGATACGCAGTATTTT. It yields the protein CASSLAGGISTDTQYF.

This clone was seen a handful of times. The J gene is TRBJ1-1, the V gene TRBV5-1; 8 bases align to TRBD1. CDR3 size: 17 residues. The J segment lost 5 bases and the V segment lost 4 bases, leaving 16 bases of the junction unmatched. Germline assignment: CDR1 SGHRS and CDR2 YFSETQ. CDR3 DNA: TGCGCCAGCAGCCCAAGGGACAGTGCACAGGGGGAAACTGAAGCTTTCTTT. Translation: CASSPRDSAQGETEAFF.

This clone has just a few counts. V usage is TRBV19 and J usage is TRBJ2-1, with TRBD2 identical over 7 bases. The germline gives CDR1 LNHDA, CDR2 SQIVND (reference sequence). The length of the CDR3 is 16 residues. V lost 1 base and J lost 2; bases outside the gene matches: 5. The CDR3 loop is CASSIGRERPYNEQFF. For the CDR3, the DNA is TGTGCCAGTAGTATAGGGCGGGAGAGACCCTACAATGAGCAGTTCTTC.

The rearrangement joins TRBV18 to TRBJ2-7; TRBD1 matches at 8 bases. The CDR3 contains 13 residues. Trimming at V came to 3 bases and at J to 4 bases, leaving 2 bases not matched to a gene. CDR1 and CDR2 from the germline V gene are KGHSH and LQKENI. The CDR3 DNA reads TGTGCCAGCTCACCCAGACAGGGGTACGAGCAGTACTTC. This encodes CASSPRQGYEQYF.

V and J are TRBV5-6 and TRBJ2-7; 8 positions match TRBD2. Trimming at V came to 0 bases and at J to 4 bases, leaving 6 bases not matched to a gene. The CDR3 totals 15 residues. The V gene's germline CDR1 is SGHDT and CDR2 YYEEEE. CDR3 sequence (DNA): TGTGCCAGCAGCTTGGACGGGAGGGCCGAGTACGAGCAGTACTTC. Translated: CASSLDGRAEYEQYF.

This clone has just a few counts. Different DNA sequences within this sample yield the same CDR3. V usage is TRBV7-2 and J usage is TRBJ2-7; TRBD2 matches 10 bases. This CDR3 region has 15 residues. J lost 3 bases, V lost 6 bases, and 8 bases had no gene match. The V gene's germline CDR1 is SGHTA and CDR2 FQGNSA. The chain's CDR3 is CASRPRTSGIYEQYF. The CDR3 DNA reads TGTGCCAGCAGACCGCGGACTAGCGGAATCTACGAGCAGTACTTC.

The chain links TRBV11-2 to TRBJ2-5; D is uncertain. There are 12 residues in the CDR3. The germline V and J ends were trimmed by 2 bases and 2 bases, with 3 bases remaining between them. CDR1 is SGHAT, CDR2 FQNNGV, per germline. The CDR3 DNA is TGTGCCAGCAGCTTACAGCAAGAGACCCAGTACTTC. Translating it yields CASSLQQETQYF.

The chain uses TRBV12-3 or TRBV12-4 and TRBJ2-5, with D tentatively TRBD2 (5 bases). The CDR3 is 11 residues long. V dropped 7 bases and J dropped 5 bases, with 8 bases sitting between them. For the CDR3, the DNA is TGTGCCAGCACCTCGGGGGAGACCCAGTACTTC. Amino acids: CASTSGETQYF.

This clone appeared a few times. J is TRBJ2-2 and V is TRBV6-2 or TRBV6-3, with a weak D call TRBD2 (6 bases). V dropped 5 bases and J dropped 4 bases, with 17 bases sitting between them. Germline loops: CDR1 MNHEY, CDR2 SVGEGT. The CDR3 totals 16 residues. CDR3 nucleotide sequence: TGTGCCAGCAGTCCCCGGGACCCGGGGGTCACCGGGGAGCTGTTTTTT. This gives the protein CASSPRDPGVTGELFF.

This clone has only one observation. The chain recombines TRBV19 with TRBJ2-6, with a possible D match to TRBD2 (6 bases). CDR1 LNHDA and CDR2 SQIVND come from the germline V gene (reference sequence). CDR3 size: 16 residues. Trimming cost V 7 bases and J 0 bases, with 13 bases left between them. The CDR3 coding sequence is TGTGCCAGTACGGAGGGTCCCCTCTCTGGGGCCAACGTCCTGACTTTC. Protein sequence: CASTEGPLSGANVLTF.

V is TRBV2 and J is TRBJ2-3; D is unclear. The CDR3 is made up of 13 amino acids. Germline lookup yields CDR1 SNHLY and CDR2 FYNNEI. Between the trimmed V and J ends, which lost 6 bases and 0 bases, there was a span of 7 bases. CDR3: CASRGGSTDTQYF. CDR3 in DNA: TGTGCCAGCAGAGGCGGTAGCACAGATACGCAGTATTTT.

This clone was seen only once. This chain links TRBV15 with TRBJ2-5; 8 bases are shared with TRBD2. Germline V gives CDR1 LNHNV, CDR2 YYDKDF (reference sequence). Germline trimming cut 0 bases from V and 2 bases from J; bases unmatched to any gene: 5. The CDR3 spans 16 residues. The CDR3 nucleotides are TGTGCCACCAGCAGAGAGCAAGCGGGAGCTCAAGAGACCCAGTACTTC. It is translated as CATSREQAGAQETQYF.

The table lists this clone with a count of one. This sequence joins TRBV30 and TRBJ1-4, with D unclear. The V gene's germline CDR1 is GTSNPN and CDR2 SVGIG (reference sequence). V lost 3 bases, J lost 8 bases, and 16 bases lay in between. The CDR3 is 14 residues long. CDR3 amino acids: CAWSEKTVSEKLFF. The CDR3 region has the DNA TGTGCCTGGAGCGAAAAAACAGTGTCCGAAAAACTGTTTTTT. Looking up the rest from reference TRBV30 and TRBJ1-4 gives the full variable domain: SQTIHQWPATLVQPVGSPLSLECTVEGTSNPNLYWYRQAAGRGLQLLFYSVGIGQISSEVPQNLSASRPQDRQFILSSKKLLLSDSGFYLCAWSEKTVSEKLFFGSGTQLSVL.